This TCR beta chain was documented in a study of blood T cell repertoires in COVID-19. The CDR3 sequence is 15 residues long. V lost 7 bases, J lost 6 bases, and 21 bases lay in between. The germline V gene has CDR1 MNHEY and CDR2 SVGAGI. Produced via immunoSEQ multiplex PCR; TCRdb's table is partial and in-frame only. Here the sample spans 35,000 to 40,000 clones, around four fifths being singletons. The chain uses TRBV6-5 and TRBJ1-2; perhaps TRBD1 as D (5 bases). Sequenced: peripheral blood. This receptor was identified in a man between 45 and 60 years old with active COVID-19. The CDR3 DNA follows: TGTGCCAGCACTGGAAGACAGTGGGAAGGGGATGGCTACACCTTC. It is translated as CASTGRQWEGDGYTF.